These 20 T cell receptor beta chains were all obtained from the same sample, sequenced in a study of blood T cell repertoires in COVID-19. TCRdb's copy holds only in-frame clones and misses some; the assay was immunoSEQ multiplex PCR. The sample records approximately 670,000 clones, 90% being singletons. The sample was peripheral blood. All receptors come from a woman under 30 with acute or convalescent COVID-19.

This chain connects TRBV7-6 to TRBJ2-7; 8 positions match TRBD1. The V segment lost 5 bases and the J segment 6 bases; nucleotides outside the gene matches: 12. The CDR3 is 15 residues long. CDR1 and CDR2 from the germline V gene are SGHVS and FNYEAQ. Here the CDR3 reads CASSDHPGQASEQYF. DNA of the CDR3: TGTGCCAGCAGCGACCACCCGGGACAGGCGTCCGAGCAGTACTTC.

This chain joins TRBV10-2 and TRBJ1-1, with 7 bases matching TRBD1. After removal of 2 bases from V and 5 bases from J, the junction contained 2 bases not matched to a gene. Germline V gives CDR1 WSHSY, CDR2 SAAADI. This CDR3 spans 13 amino acids. The CDR3 region has the DNA TGCGCCAGCAGTGAGGGACAGGCAACTGAAGCTTTCTTT. It yields the protein CASSEGQATEAFF.

This CDR3 is CASSPKGGQGTDTQYF. CDR3 bases: TGTGCCAGCAGCCCTAAAGGGGGACAGGGCACAGATACGCAGTATTTT. The rearrangement joins TRBV21-1 to TRBJ2-3; TRBD1 is taken as the D call from the table, unchecked against the DNA. TRBV21-1 is assigned pseudogene status. The CDR3 is 16 amino acids.

This clone was observed a handful of times. The rearrangement links TRBV30 to TRBJ2-1, with D perhaps TRBD2 (6 bases). Germline lookup yields CDR1 GTSNPN and CDR2 SVGIG (reference sequence). The CDR3 contains 12 residues. V was shortened by 2 bases and J by 8 bases, with 10 bases between the two germline ends. This chain's CDR3 is CAWSRWGDEQFF. CDR3 sequence (DNA): TGTGCCTGGAGTAGGTGGGGGGATGAGCAGTTCTTC.

The chain employs TRBV19 and TRBJ1-1; 8 nucleotides align to TRBD1. The CDR3 totals 13 residues. Per the germline V gene, CDR1 is LNHDA and CDR2 is SQIVND (reference sequence). V gave up 10 bases and J gave up 4 bases; unmatched junction bases: 8. The CDR3 protein is CAIKDRDSTEAFF. DNA for the CDR3: TGTGCCATTAAGGACAGGGACTCCACTGAAGCTTTCTTT.

The chain is built from TRBV29-1 and TRBJ1-1; perhaps TRBD1 as D (6 bases). The CDR3 spans 12 residues. CDR1 and CDR2 from the germline V gene are SQVTM and ANQGSEA. Trimming removed 3 bases at V and 7 bases at J, with 12 bases between. The CDR3 nucleotides read TGCAGCGTTGAGTTAGGGGGATTTGAAGCTTTCTTT. Encoded protein: CSVELGGFEAFF.

This sequence joins TRBV11-3 and TRBJ2-1; TRBD2 aligns across 13 bases. The CDR3 totals 16 residues. Germline V gene lookup returns CDR1 SGHNT and CDR2 YENEEA. The V gene end was trimmed by 6 bases and the J gene end by 4 bases; junction bases not matched to a gene: 6. The CDR3: CASSRTSGGQYNEQFF. As DNA, the CDR3 is TGTGCCAGCAGTCGGACTAGCGGGGGCCAATACAATGAGCAGTTCTTC.

The chain links TRBV30 to TRBJ1-2; D is unresolved. The V gene's germline CDR1 is GTSNPN and CDR2 SVGIG (reference sequence). The V and J ends lost 2 bases and 0 bases respectively, with 7 bases between them. CDR3 length: 13 residues. The CDR3 reads CAWSPEANYGYTF. The DNA for the CDR3 is TGTGCCTGGAGTCCCGAGGCTAACTATGGCTACACCTTC.

This rearrangement joins TRBV24-1 to TRBJ1-2; 11 positions match TRBD1. The CDR3 loop spans 16 amino acids. With V trimmed by 4 bases and J by 8 bases, 11 bases remained unmatched. The germline CDR1 and CDR2 sequences are KGHDR and SFDVKD. This CDR3 is CATSDRKGQGARGYTF. The CDR3 DNA follows: TGTGCCACCAGTGACCGCAAAGGACAGGGGGCGAGGGGCTACACCTTC.

The chain employs TRBV18 and TRBJ1-2; D might be TRBD1 (6 bases). The V and J ends lost 0 bases and 4 bases respectively, with 18 bases between them. The CDR3 is 17 amino acids. The germline V gene has CDR1 KGHSH and CDR2 LQKENI. The CDR3 DNA reads TGTGCCAGCTCACCACCGTGGGGGCGATGGGGAACCTATGGCTACACCTTC. Protein product: CASSPPWGRWGTYGYTF.

The rearrangement links TRBV5-1 to TRBJ2-2, with 8 positions matching TRBD1. Losses at the gene ends were 0 bases for V and 3 bases for J; bases not matched to a gene: 10. The CDR3 runs 18 residues. CDR1 is SGHRS, CDR2 YFSETQ, per germline. CDR3 amino acids: CASSLDQGAWLDTGELFF. DNA for the CDR3: TGCGCCAGCAGCTTGGATCAGGGGGCATGGTTGGACACCGGGGAGCTGTTTTTT.

The chain has TRBV4-3 and TRBJ2-7, with a weak D call TRBD1 (5 bases). Germline CDR1 and CDR2: LGHNA and YSLEER. V lost 0 bases and J 2 bases, leaving 11 bases between the germline ends. The CDR3 length is 15 residues. This CDR3 reads CASSQDGRGPYEQYF. CDR3 nucleotide sequence: TGCGCCAGCAGCCAAGATGGAAGGGGCCCCTACGAGCAGTACTTC.

The rearrangement uses TRBV5-1 and TRBJ1-6; TRBD1 matches at 9 bases. The CDR3 length is 16 residues. The germline V gene encodes CDR1 SGHRS and CDR2 YFSETQ. V lost 0 bases and J lost 9; bases outside the gene matches: 7. Written as DNA, the CDR3 is TGCGCCAGCAGCTTGGAATCGACAGGGGGTGTTTCACCCCTCCACTTT. Translated, it gives CASSLESTGGVSPLHF.

In nucleotides, the CDR3 is TGCAGCGTTACACAGGGAAATGGCTACACCTTC. This translates into CSVTQGNGYTF. The chain couples TRBV29-1 to TRBJ1-2; the D gene is possibly TRBD1 (6 bases). Trimming pared 5 bases from V and 6 bases from J, leaving 10 bases between. This CDR3 spans 11 amino acids. Germline V gives CDR1 SQVTM, CDR2 ANQGSEA.

The chain combines TRBV5-4 with TRBJ1-2, with a tentative D call TRBD1 (5 bases). V lost 0 bases to trimming and J lost 7 bases, with 19 bases between them. This CDR3 has 16 residues. Germline CDR1 reads SGHNT; CDR2 reads YYREEE (reference sequence). DNA for the CDR3: TGTGCCAGCAGCTTGGTTGCAGGCATAGGGGACTCTGGCTACACCTTC. Protein product: CASSLVAGIGDSGYTF.

This clone occurred a few times. The V call is TRBV19, the J call TRBJ2-2; a weak D match, TRBD1 (6 bases). V lost 7 bases, J lost 6 bases, and 12 bases lay in between. This CDR3 is 13 amino acids long. The V gene's germline CDR1 is LNHDA and CDR2 SQIVND (reference sequence). The CDR3 loop is CASNRVGSGELFF. DNA for the CDR3: TGTGCCAGTAACAGGGTGGGATCCGGGGAGCTGTTTTTT.

The chain links TRBV12-3 or TRBV12-4 to TRBJ1-1, with D uncertain. Trimming pared 2 bases from V and 4 bases from J, leaving 5 bases between. The CDR3 length is 12 residues. The CDR3 coding sequence is TGTGCCAGCAGTTTATTCTCCACTGAAGCTTTCTTT. It encodes CASSLFSTEAFF.

This clone was counted only a few times. V gene TRBV9 combines with J gene TRBJ1-2; no reliable D call. The CDR3 totals 17 residues. The ends were cut back, 3 bases at V and 5 bases at J, with 23 bases in the middle. Germline V CDR1 and CDR2: SGDLS, YYNGEE. The CDR3 here is CASSAGIKDYPVYGYTF. CDR3 sequence (DNA): TGTGCCAGCAGCGCCGGTATTAAGGACTATCCCGTTTATGGCTACACCTTC.

This clone turned up a few times. The chain is built from TRBV3-1 (or the pseudogene TRBV3-2) and TRBJ1-2; the match to TRBD1 covers 8 bases. V lost 2 bases and J lost 6; bases outside the gene matches: 5. Germline V lookup: CDR1 LGHDT, CDR2 YNNKEL (reference sequence). The CDR3 length is 14 residues. Here the CDR3 reads CASSQRTGTDGYTF. In DNA form, the CDR3 reads TGTGCCAGCAGCCAAAGGACAGGGACTGATGGCTACACCTTC.

The CDR3 spells CASSFYLGPENTEAFF. The CDR3 coding sequence is TGTGCCAGCAGCTTCTACCTAGGTCCTGAGAACACTGAAGCTTTCTTT. The rearrangement uses TRBV7-6 and TRBJ1-1; D is unclear. The CDR3 is made up of 16 amino acids. Germline CDR1 and CDR2: SGHVS and FNYEAQ. The V and J ends lost 3 bases and 1 base respectively, with 15 bases between them.